This T cell receptor beta chain was profiled in a study of cytotoxic CD8 clonotypes in ibrutinib-treated CLL. Study outcomes and limitations: Clonality rose at ibrutinib response, held steady in sustained remission, and fell toward baseline at progression.

Sequenced by immunoSEQ multiplex PCR; TCRdb stores in-frame clones only, minus some. The table records more than 200,000 clones, about 75% of them present only once. The CDR3 totals 14 residues. The V gene lost 1 base and the J gene lost 5 bases, with 11 bases spanning the gap. CDR1 is SGHTA, CDR2 FQGNSA, per germline. Remarks on this clone: Its antigen is still unknown.

The sequencing here drew on PBMCs, taken after 12 months of ibrutinib treatment. The receptor comes from a human donor with chronic lymphocytic leukemia. This chain uses TRBV7-2 with TRBJ1-1; D ambiguous. The chain's CDR3 is CASSLVGVLTEAFF. The CDR3 region has the DNA TGTGCCAGCAGCTTAGTCGGGGTTCTGACTGAAGCTTTCTTT.